The 9 T cell receptor beta chains below were found in one sample sequenced in a study of high-grade serous ovarian cancer treatment subgroups. Tumor samples were obtained before definitive surgery or chemotherapy. Sequenced by immunoSEQ multiplex PCR; TCRdb stores in-frame clones only, minus some. The table lists 4,500 or so clones, approximately 80% of them singletons, with roughly 17% in the top ten. Sample: tumor tissue. The source is a human donor with high-grade serous ovarian cancer.

The chain couples TRBV25-1 to TRBJ2-1; TRBD2 aligns across 14 bases. Germline loops: CDR1 MGHDK, CDR2 SYGVNS. Trimming cost V 6 bases and J 7 bases; bases outside gene matches: 5. The CDR3 has 15 residues. CDR3 amino acids: CASRLGTSGRNEQFF. The CDR3 DNA is TGTGCCAGCAGGTTGGGGACTAGCGGGAGAAATGAGCAGTTCTTC.

To note about this clone: Relative to the germline gene, one junction end is altered; a read error may explain this. The CDR3 DNA is TGTGCTAGCAGCAGGGAACTGAACACTGAAGCTTTCTTT. This encodes CASSRELNTEAFF. The rearrangement uses TRBV7-7 and TRBJ1-1, with D possibly TRBD1 on 5 matching bases. Germline V gene data show CDR1 as SSHAT and CDR2 as FNYEAQ (reference sequence). The CDR3 contains 13 residues.

The chain is built from TRBV7-7 and TRBJ2-1; a weak D match, TRBD2 (5 bases). Germline CDR1 reads SSHAT; CDR2 reads FNYEAQ (reference sequence). V lost 5 bases to trimming and J lost 0 bases, with 11 bases between them. This CDR3 contains 15 residues. The CDR3 coding sequence is TGTGCCAGCAGCCTAAGCGGTGCCTCCTACAATGAGCAGTTCTTC. It is translated as CASSLSGASYNEQFF.

The chain is built from TRBV6-5 and TRBJ2-1, with 8 bases lining up with TRBD2. The V segment lost 4 bases and the J segment 10 bases; nucleotides outside the gene matches: 12. Germline lookup yields CDR1 MNHEY and CDR2 SVGAGI. The CDR3 runs to 15 residues. The CDR3: CASSLKAGVGAEQFF. Written as DNA, the CDR3 is TGTGCCAGCAGTTTAAAAGCGGGGGTAGGGGCCGAGCAGTTCTTC.

The CDR3 reads CASGPGLEATREQFF. Written as DNA, the CDR3 is TGTGCCAGCGGTCCGGGACTAGAGGCTACACGGGAGCAGTTCTTC. The chain recombines TRBV6-5 with TRBJ2-1; 8 bases are shared with TRBD2. This CDR3 has 15 residues. V was pared by 8 bases and J by 10 bases, with 16 bases of the junction left unmatched. The germline V gene has CDR1 MNHEY and CDR2 SVGAGI.

The chain is built from TRBV5-1 and TRBJ1-1; 8 bases are shared with TRBD1. Per germline, CDR1 SGHRS and CDR2 YFSETQ. There are 16 residues in the CDR3. With 4 bases clipped from V and 3 bases from J, the junction kept 11 bases outside the gene matches. CDR3 sequence: CASSRLVDRADTEAFF. The CDR3 DNA sequence: TGCGCCAGCAGCCGTTTGGTGGACAGGGCGGACACTGAAGCTTTCTTT.

The chain is built from TRBV5-1 and TRBJ1-2; D remains ambiguous. From germline, CDR1 is SGHRS and CDR2 YFSETQ. The CDR3 has 15 residues. The V end lost 0 bases, the J end lost 3 bases, and 12 bases lay between the germline ends. Here the CDR3 DNA reads TGCGCCAGCAGCTTGGGGTCCGGGTTGGACTATGGCTACACCTTC. It is translated as CASSLGSGLDYGYTF.

The chain couples TRBV10-3 to TRBJ1-1; no clear D gene. Looked up from germline, CDR1 is ENHRY and CDR2 is SYGVKD. V was pared by 11 bases and J by 1 base, with 11 bases between. This CDR3 is built from 12 residues. CDR3 protein: CAGSDPNTEAFF. CDR3 DNA: TGTGCCGGATCGGATCCGAACACTGAAGCTTTCTTT.

The chain has TRBV27 and TRBJ1-2; D is possibly TRBD1 (6 bases). The CDR3 covers 13 residues. Trimming pared 4 bases from V and 8 bases from J, leaving 14 bases between. Germline V gene data show CDR1 as MNHEY and CDR2 as SMNVEV (reference sequence). The CDR3 bases are TGTGCCAGCAGTTACAGGGAGGGTAGGGGCTACACCTTC. Protein product: CASSYREGRGYTF.